This TCR beta chain derives from a study of cytomegalovirus exposure and HLA in healthy donors. The PCR employed 60 Vbeta primers together with 13 Jbeta primers. This table comes from immunoSEQ multiplex PCR, and its TCRdb copy is limited to in-frame clones, with some not included. The sample has 130,000 or so clones; more than 75% are singletons. Per germline, CDR1 MNHEY and CDR2 SVGAGI. The CDR3 is made up of 14 amino acids. Trimming stripped 4 bases from V and 6 bases from J, with 16 bases between. The J gene is TRBJ2-7, the V gene TRBV6-5; D is uncertain. The specimen sequenced was PBMCs. This clonotype was sampled from a man younger than 30 in good health and CMV-seropositive. For the CDR3, the DNA is TGTGCCAGCAGTTCCCCACGAAGTTTCGGCGAGCAGTACTTC. It is translated as CASSSPRSFGEQYF.